This TCR beta chain was profiled in a study of T-cell memory formation after mild COVID-19 listed by TCRdb under 2021. Turning to the overall study: TCR sequence clusters from the two donors were largely donor specific. In a couple of donors, T-cell clones that expanded and contracted after mild COVID-19 were tracked by sequencing TCRalpha and TCRbeta repertoires over time. Two young, previously healthy adult volunteers made up the cohort, one male and one female. Overall study results and their limits: Clones that contracted from day 15 to 85 showed balanced CD4/CD8 phenotypes, whereas a second wave of clones that expanded from day 15 to 37 leaned towards CD4+. Some responding clones were detected in pre-infection memory, suggesting pre-existing cross-reactive memory T cells joined the SARS-CoV-2 response. Whether the second-wave clones peaking on day 37 were SARS-CoV-2 specific was not confirmed. Contracting CD4+ clones were found mainly in CM and EM memory subsets, while CD8+ clones were enriched in EMRA. The study covered only a couple of mild cases, and larger cohorts including severe cases with pre-infection samples were considered necessary.

According to the germline V gene (reference sequence), CDR1 reads SEHNR and CDR2 reads FQNEAQ. The CDR3 spans 14 residues, from the cysteine through the phenylalanine. The read is trimmed to its CDR3 DNA, 42 bases read in frame from base 1. Remarks on this clonotype: What antigen it recognizes has not been identified. A clone one base away is much larger, so this may be a read error.

PBMCs were isolated by Ficoll-Paque density gradient centrifugation. Instrument used: Illumina NovaSeq 6000. TCRalpha and TCRbeta cDNA libraries were constructed by 5'RACE with constant-segment primers, with sample barcodes and unique molecular identifiers being introduced. RNA was extracted from every sample with Trizol reagent. Library amplification was performed in two PCR steps, and a second sample barcode and Illumina TruSeq adapters were introduced in the second step. Sequencing of libraries was performed on an Illumina NovaSeq with 2 x 150 bp paired-end reads. In the paper's pipeline: The reads were demultiplexed and collapsed into UMI-guided consensus sequences using migec v1.2.7. Using mixcr v2.1.11, UMI consensuses were aligned to TRA and TRB V and J templates and then assembled into clonotypes. Expanded or contracted clonotypes were those called significant by both edgeR and NoisET, with noise models trained on biological replicates. For edgeR calls, the thresholds were a false discovery rate-adjusted p below 0.01 and a log2 fold-change of 1. As an exploratory analysis of dynamics, max-normalized trajectories of the 1000 most abundant clonotypes were examined with PCA combined with hierarchical clustering. Separately sequenced CD4+ and CD8+ repertoires were used to assign the CD4 or CD8 phenotype of responding clones. The public reads were reanalyzed by TCRdb: fastp trimming at Q25, MiXCR alignment, in-frame beta chains only. Duplicate CDR3 protein sequences are folded into a single record with the most common DNA and genes. These V and J calls derive from TCRdb rather than the authors' analysis. This sample comprises about 400,000 distinct CDR3 sequences, roughly 26% of them detected only once. The ten most abundant clones make up roughly 8.9% of the sample.

The TCR was taken from an adult woman who had mild COVID-19 (a few samples of this study predate the infection). The sample titles of this study are shuffled in the database, so cell type and time point are left out; the donor was told from shared clones. Sequenced material: PBMCs or a T cell subset sorted from them (not recorded which). The sequence links TRBV7-9 to TRBJ1-6; no D gene is confidently identified. At the DNA level, the sequence is TGTGCCAGCTTGGCAAGCTCCTATAATTCACCCATCCACTTT. Its amino acids are CASLASSYNSPIHF.